These T cell receptor beta chains were read from a single sample in a study of identical twins. TCRdb fed the 5' RACE reads into MiXCR, producing one record per CDR3 protein. Among over 500,000 distinct CDR3 sequences listed, under 25% were seen once. A further study also used this sample, focusing on T cells expressing NK-cell markers.

Sequencing was performed on CD4+ T cells sorted from blood. Every receptor here comes from a woman aged 18-30 years in good health. CDR3s include the opening cysteine and the closing phenylalanine or tryptophan. D genes are given only for firm matches. Size values are once, few and many counts, or a class for expanded clones, and some rows have none.

clone size: .
V gene: TRBV5-1
J gene: TRBJ1-2
D gene: .
CDR3 DNA: TGCGCCAGCAGCTTGGAGGCAGCAAACTATGGCTACACCTTC
CDR3 protein: CASSLEAANYGYTF

clone size: few
V gene: TRBV20-1
J gene: TRBJ2-5
D gene: .
CDR3 DNA: TGCAGTGCTAGAGATGGACGATCTGGTGAGACCCAGTACTTC
CDR3 protein: CSARDGRSGETQYF

clone size: few
V gene: TRBV6-2/TRBV6-3
J gene: TRBJ1-5
D gene: .
CDR3 DNA: TGTGCCAGCAGTTACTCAGGAGGGCGTGGGCAGCCCCAGCATTTT
CDR3 protein: CASSYSGGRGQPQHF

clone size: few
V gene: TRBV20-1
J gene: TRBJ2-1
D gene: TRBD2
CDR3 DNA: TGCAGTGCTAGAAAGCGGGGGCCTTTAAACTCCTACAATGAGCAGTTCTTC
CDR3 protein: CSARKRGPLNSYNEQFF

clone size: .
V gene: TRBV29-1
J gene: TRBJ1-2
D gene: .
CDR3 DNA: TGCAGCGTTGCCAGAGCCTATGGCTACACCTTC
CDR3 protein: CSVARAYGYTF

clone size: .
V gene: TRBV20-1
J gene: TRBJ2-3
D gene: TRBD2
CDR3 DNA: TGCAGTGCTAGAGATCCCAGCGGGGGCACAGATACGCAGTATTTT
CDR3 protein: CSARDPSGGTDTQYF

clone size: few
V gene: TRBV7-2
J gene: TRBJ2-3
D gene: TRBD2
CDR3 DNA: TGTGCCAGCAGCCTTAGCGGGAGGGCCCGAACAGATACGCAGTATTTT
CDR3 protein: CASSLSGRARTDTQYF

clone size: few
V gene: TRBV5-1
J gene: TRBJ2-7
D gene: .
CDR3 DNA: TGCGCCAGGGACGAGCAGTACTTC
CDR3 protein: CARDEQYF

clone size: .
V gene: TRBV5-1
J gene: TRBJ2-5
D gene: .
CDR3 DNA: TGCGCCAGCAGCTGGGGCGGCGGTGAAGAGACCCAGTACTTC
CDR3 protein: CASSWGGGEETQYF

clone size: .
V gene: TRBV7-2
J gene: TRBJ1-1
D gene: .
CDR3 DNA: TGTGCCAGCAGCGCATCTGGGGGGACGACTGAAGCTTTCTTT
CDR3 protein: CASSASGGTTEAFF

clone size: .
V gene: TRBV7-8
J gene: TRBJ1-1
D gene: .
CDR3 DNA: TGTGCCAGCAGCTCCCTCGGGCAGGGGGCTTTCTTT
CDR3 protein: CASSSLGQGAFF